Below, 8 T cell receptor beta chains from the same sample are listed, as sequenced in a study of blood T cells in healthy people across ages. The authors ran a second PCR of about 7 to 11 cycles using a sample-barcoded 5' primer and a J-beta primer mix. In TCRdb, the 5' RACE reads were re-called with MiXCR into one record per CDR3 protein. Of nearly 800,000 distinct CDR3 sequences listed, roughly 25% are singletons. These records were also assigned to another study, of T cells of mothers and their children.

The sample taken for sequencing was blood. These receptors were obtained from a boy under 18 in good health.

This chain joins TRBV7-2 and TRBJ2-5; TRBD1 matches 9 bases. V lost 4 bases to trimming and J lost 4 bases; unmatched junction nucleotides: 4. Germline values: CDR1 SGHTA, CDR2 FQGNSA. This CDR3 spans 14 amino acids. The DNA for the CDR3 is TGTGCCAGCAGCTCGGGACAGGGTTTAGAGACCCAGTACTTC. It encodes CASSSGQGLETQYF.

This clonotype has a handful of counts. V and J are TRBV18 and TRBJ1-4, with 7 bases lining up with TRBD1. Germline trimming cut 2 bases from V and 2 bases from J; bases unmatched to any gene: 2. The V gene's germline CDR1 is KGHSH and CDR2 LQKENI. There are 15 residues in the CDR3. As DNA, the CDR3 is TGTGCCAGCTCACCATCGACAGGGACTAATGAAAAACTGTTTTTT. It specifies CASSPSTGTNEKLFF.

The chain joins TRBV6-1 to TRBJ2-7; D is unclear. V lost 2 bases and J lost 6, with 11 bases in between. Per the germline V gene, CDR1 is MNHNS and CDR2 is SASEGT. The CDR3 consists of 13 residues. The CDR3 nucleotides read TGTGCCAGCAGTGAAATCGGGTCTGGCGAGCAGTACTTC. This translates into CASSEIGSGEQYF.

This clonotype was recorded a few times. V gene TRBV7-9 combines with J gene TRBJ2-2, with TRBD1 matching 9 bases. V lost 5 bases, J lost 3 bases, and 7 bases stayed unmatched. Germline CDR1 is SEHNR and CDR2 is FQNEAQ (reference sequence). This CDR3 has 16 residues. CDR3 in DNA: TGTGCCAGCAGCCAGGGGACAGGGCTGGACACCGGGGAGCTGTTTTTT. The encoded protein is CASSQGTGLDTGELFF.

This clonotype was observed once. The chain links TRBV20-1 to TRBJ2-1; TRBD2 agrees at 8 bases. The germline gives CDR1 DFQATT, CDR2 SNEGSKA (reference sequence). The CDR3 is 14 residues long. The junction had 12 bases not matched to a gene; V was cut back by 6 bases and J by 8 bases. For the CDR3, the DNA is TGCAGTGCCCCTCCCGCGGGAGGATTTGATGAGCAGTTCTTC. Amino acid sequence: CSAPPAGGFDEQFF.

The chain couples TRBV20-1 to TRBJ2-1; D call uncertain. Germline CDR1 and CDR2: DFQATT and SNEGSKA (reference sequence). The CDR3 is 11 residues long. V lost 4 bases and J lost 3, with 4 bases in between. For the CDR3, the DNA is TGCAGTGCTATGGGCTACAATGAGCAGTTCTTC. Protein product: CSAMGYNEQFF.

This chain links TRBV7-9 with TRBJ1-1; TRBD1 matches 7 bases. J gave up 4 bases and V 6 bases, and 8 bases lay outside the gene matches. The germline CDR1 and CDR2 sequences are SEHNR and FQNEAQ (reference sequence). The CDR3 extends over 14 amino acids. CDR3 coding DNA: TGTGCCAGCAGAACACAGGGGCTTGCCACTGAAGCTTTCTTT. This gives the protein CASRTQGLATEAFF.

V is TRBV4-1 and J is TRBJ1-1, with a weak D call TRBD1 (5 bases). Trimming shortened V by 2 bases and J by 0 bases, and 16 bases separated the two germline ends. This CDR3 region has 17 residues. Germline V gene lookup returns CDR1 MGHRA and CDR2 YSYEKL. CDR3 DNA: TGCGCCAGCAGCCAACCTTATGGGGCAGCGCTGAACACTGAAGCTTTCTTT. Protein sequence: CASSQPYGAALNTEAFF.